This record looks at one TCR beta chain sequence and its context. The antigen is not known. The CDR3 extends over 15 amino acids. With V trimmed by 0 bases and J by 7 bases, 1 base remained unmatched. Germline values: CDR1 LNHNV, CDR2 YYDKDF (reference sequence). This specimen comes from a study of cytomegalovirus exposure and HLA in healthy donors. Overall study context: A preliminary data release comprised around 85 million unique TCRs obtained from HLA-typed donors. Findings and limits, study-wide: The study dropped some indistinguishable V segments, TRBV6-2 and TRBV6-3 among them. A cluster of highly shared sequence variants was likely a sequencing artifact.

PCR employed 60 Vbeta and 13 Jbeta primers. Sequenced by immunoSEQ multiplex PCR; TCRdb stores in-frame clones only, minus some. The table lists approximately 170,000 clones, 65% to 85% of them singletons. The sequenced material came from PBMCs. The chain links TRBV15 to TRBJ1-4; 11 bases agree with TRBD1. The sequence came from a woman aged 40 to 50 in good health and CMV-seropositive. The CDR3 DNA reads TGTGCCACCAGCAGAGACGGGACAGGGGGTGAAAAACTGTTTTTT. Protein product: CATSRDGTGGEKLFF.